The T cell receptor (beta chain) under discussion was sequenced for a study of blood T cells in healthy people across ages. Study results and limitations: Diversity was higher, and naive CD4+ cells more numerous, in long-lived donors than in aged donors.

This clonotype was observed a few times. Its target is unknown. Next came a second PCR, run for roughly 6 to 11 cycles, which used a sample-barcoded 5' primer along with a J-beta primer mix. Each of the cDNA molecules was tagged by a template-switch adaptor with 12 random nucleotides. MiXCR was run by TCRdb on the 5' RACE reads, yielding one entry per CDR3 protein. The sample lists fewer than 1.5 million distinct CDR3 sequences, about 40% occurring once. The CDR3 has 14 amino acids. Trimming took off 2 bases at V and 5 bases at J, with 10 bases between the two ends. Collection of 7.5 to 10 milliliters of peripheral blood was performed for each donor. Each sample gave at least 7 million isolated PBMCs.

Sequencing was done on a sample of blood. This TCR came from a woman between 18 and 30 years old in good health. The genes are TRBV12-3 or TRBV12-4 and TRBJ2-1; D is perhaps TRBD2 (5 bases). CDR3 residues: CASSLPGENNEQFF. The CDR3, as DNA: TGTGCCAGCAGTTTACCCGGGGAGAACAATGAGCAGTTCTTC.